Following are 30 T cell receptor beta chains from one sample sequenced in a study of blood T cell repertoires in COVID-19. Clones were read by immunoSEQ multiplex PCR, and TCRdb kept only the in-frame ones, dropping some. The repertoire includes about 340,000 clones, around four fifths of them detected once, and under 3% sits in the top ten. Input material: peripheral blood. The receptors shown here come from a man younger than 45 with active or convalescent COVID-19.

The chain recombines TRBV29-1 with TRBJ2-1; D may be TRBD2 (6 bases). This CDR3 comprises 13 residues. Germline V gene data show CDR1 as SQVTM and CDR2 as ANQGSEA. Trimming pared 7 bases from V and 0 bases from J, leaving 10 bases between. The CDR3 spells CSAQTSSYNEQFF. The DNA for the CDR3 is TGCAGCGCTCAGACTAGCTCCTACAATGAGCAGTTCTTC.

For the CDR3, the DNA is TGTGCCAGCAGTTACCTGGGACAGGCCTCCTACGAGCAGTACTTC. This sequence encodes CASSYLGQASYEQYF. The V call is TRBV6-5, the J call TRBJ2-7; 8 bases are a match to TRBD1. The CDR3 sequence is 15 residues long. Unmatched junction bases numbered 3, after V lost 2 bases and J lost 0 bases. Germline-derived CDR1 and CDR2 are MNHEY and SVGAGI.

The chain recombines TRBV18 with TRBJ2-3; D remains unclear. Trimming took 1 base from V and 0 from J, leaving 11 bases between them. The CDR3 loop spans 16 amino acids. CDR1 is KGHSH and CDR2 is LQKENI in the germline V gene. CDR3: CASSPLSPRSTDTQYF. In DNA form, the CDR3 reads TGTGCCAGCTCACCACTTAGTCCTAGGAGCACAGATACGCAGTATTTT.

V and J are TRBV28 and TRBJ1-5; 11 bases are shared with TRBD1. The CDR3 spans 14 residues. V lost 11 bases, J lost 4 bases, and 7 bases stayed unmatched. The germline gives CDR1 MDHEN, CDR2 SYDVKM. In DNA form, the CDR3 reads TGTGCCGGACGGACAGGGGGCCGTAATCAGCCCCAGCATTTT. Translated, it gives CAGRTGGRNQPQHF. Drawing the rest from reference TRBV28 and TRBJ1-5, the complete variable domain is DVKVTQSSRYLVKRTGEKVFLECVQDMDHENMFWYRQDPGLGLRLIYFSYDVKMKEKGDIPEGYSVSREKKERFSLILESASTNQTSMYLCAGRTGGRNQPQHFGDGTRLSIL.

The chain combines TRBV11-2 with TRBJ2-7, with 8 positions matching TRBD1. Germline values: CDR1 SGHAT, CDR2 FQNNGV. Losses at the gene ends were 5 bases for V and 6 bases for J; bases not matched to a gene: 3. This CDR3 has 12 amino acids. DNA of the CDR3: TGTGCCAGCAGCGCGACAGGGGTCGAGCAGTACTTC. Amino acids: CASSATGVEQYF.

V and J are TRBV7-2 and TRBJ2-5; TRBD1 agrees at 7 bases. The CDR3 has 13 amino acids. CDR1 and CDR2 (germline): SGHTA, FQGNSA. The V segment lost 5 bases and the J segment 4 bases; nucleotides outside the gene matches: 4. CDR3 protein: CASSPRDRETQYF. In DNA, the CDR3 is TGTGCCAGCAGCCCAAGGGACAGAGAGACCCAGTACTTC.

V usage is TRBV16 and J usage is TRBJ1-1, with 8 positions matching TRBD1. In germline, CDR1 is KGHSY, CDR2 FQNENV. This CDR3 comprises 14 residues. J lost 5 bases, V lost 5 bases, and 7 bases had no gene match. CDR3 DNA: TGTGCCAGCAGCTTACAGGGGGAGGGTACTGAAGCTTTCTTT. This gives the protein CASSLQGEGTEAFF.

This clone occurred once. This rearrangement joins TRBV21-1 to TRBJ2-2; the table's D gene call, TRBD2, was not cross checked with the DNA. TRBV21-1 is a pseudogene. The CDR3 has 16 residues. The CDR3 nucleotides read TGTGCCAGCAGCAAAAGGGGCGGGGGCCACACCGGGGAGCTGTTTTTT. Residues: CASSKRGGGHTGELFF.

Concerning this clone itself: This sample includes further DNA sequences coding for the same CDR3. The chain links TRBV27 to TRBJ2-7; TRBD2 is a possible D gene (7 bases). This CDR3 is built from 13 residues. CDR1 is MNHEY, CDR2 SMNVEV, per germline (reference sequence). V was cut by 2 bases and J by 7 bases, with 12 bases left in between. DNA of the CDR3: TGTGCCAGCAGTTTAGGGGGGGCTGGAGAGCAGTACTTC. This gives the protein CASSLGGAGEQYF.

This chain connects TRBV6-5 to TRBJ2-7, with 8 positions matching TRBD1. J lost 7 bases, V lost 6 bases, and 14 bases had no gene match. CDR3 length equals 15 residues. Germline CDR1 reads MNHEY; CDR2 reads SVGAGI. CDR3 residues: CASRGTGHPPGEQYF. CDR3 bases: TGTGCCAGCAGGGGGACAGGTCATCCCCCGGGAGAGCAGTACTTC.

This rearrangement joins TRBV25-1 to TRBJ1-2; 8 bases agree with TRBD1. From germline, CDR1 is MGHDK and CDR2 SYGVNS. Trimming at V came to 3 bases and at J to 7 bases, leaving 4 bases not matched to a gene. This CDR3 is built from 13 residues. The CDR3 coding sequence is TGTGCCAGCAGTGAGACAGGGGAGGGTGGCTACACCTTC. It translates to CASSETGEGGYTF.

There are a few counts of this clone. The rearrangement joins TRBV29-1 to TRBJ2-7; TRBD2 aligns across 13 bases. This CDR3 spans 14 amino acids. The V gene's germline CDR1 is SQVTM and CDR2 ANQGSEA. Trimming at V came to 5 bases and at J to 2 bases, leaving 3 bases not matched to a gene. The CDR3 DNA reads as TGCAGCGTTTTACTAGCGGGAGGGCCCTACGAGCAGTACTTC. Protein: CSVLLAGGPYEQYF.

The CDR3 sequence is CATSVGAGAYTDTQYF. CDR3 in DNA: TGTGCCACCAGTGTGGGGGCGGGGGCTTACACAGATACGCAGTATTTT. The J gene is TRBJ2-3, the V gene TRBV24-1, with a tentative D call TRBD2 (7 bases). This CDR3 spans 16 amino acids. The ends were cut back, 5 bases at V and 2 bases at J, with 16 bases in the middle. Germline V lookup: CDR1 KGHDR, CDR2 SFDVKD.

The CDR3 region is CASSPVAGGGRSEKLFF. CDR3 DNA sequence: TGTGCCAGCAGTCCTGTTGCTGGCGGGGGTCGAAGCGAAAAACTGTTTTTT. The V and J genes are TRBV6-6 and TRBJ1-4, with D possibly being TRBD1 (5 bases). This CDR3 has 17 residues. The V end lost 5 bases, the J end lost 8 bases, and 24 bases lay between the germline ends. Germline CDR1 reads MNHNY; CDR2 reads SVGAGI (reference sequence).

This clone was counted ten times or more. The chain carries TRBV5-1 and TRBJ2-6, with D perhaps TRBD1 (5 bases). This CDR3 region has 16 residues. Germline V CDR1 and CDR2: SGHRS, YFSETQ. V lost 0 bases, J lost 4 bases, and 11 bases lay in between. Here the CDR3 DNA reads TGCGCCAGCAGCTTGGGGTTACAGGTCGGGGCCAACGTCCTGACTTTC. Its translation is CASSLGLQVGANVLTF.

This clone was recorded only once. The J gene is TRBJ2-2, the V gene TRBV7-9; D is perhaps TRBD2 (6 bases). The CDR3 loop spans 16 amino acids. Trimming stripped 3 bases from V and 8 bases from J, with 19 bases between. Germline V lookup: CDR1 SEHNR, CDR2 FQNEAQ (reference sequence). CDR3 in amino acids: CASSLINGLRIGELFF. The CDR3 nucleotides read TGTGCCAGCAGCTTGATTAATGGACTACGGATAGGGGAGCTGTTTTTT.

The V gene is TRBV7-2, the J gene TRBJ2-2; TRBD1 agrees at 11 bases. Germline-derived CDR1 and CDR2 are SGHTA and FQGNSA. With V trimmed by 1 base and J by 4 bases, 2 bases remained unmatched. CDR3 size: 16 residues. CDR3: CASSLGGTGGTGELFF. DNA for the CDR3: TGTGCCAGCAGCTTAGGGGGGACAGGGGGCACCGGGGAGCTGTTTTTT. The whole variable domain, filled in from reference TRBV7-2 and TRBJ2-2, reads GAGVSQSPSNKVTEKGKDVELRCDPISGHTALYWYRQSLGQGLEFLIYFQGNSAPDKSGLPSDRFSAERTGGSVSTLTIQRTQQEDSAVYLCASSLGGTGGTGELFFGEGSRLTVL.

V is TRBV6-5 and J is TRBJ1-4, with 10 bases matching TRBD1. This CDR3 has 14 residues. Germline assignment: CDR1 MNHEY and CDR2 SVGAGI. The V segment lost 7 bases and the J segment 6 bases; nucleotides outside the gene matches: 5. In DNA, the CDR3 is TGTGCCAGCAAGTCCGGGACAGGGGATGAAAAACTGTTTTTT. Translated, it gives CASKSGTGDEKLFF.

This rearrangement joins TRBV30 to TRBJ1-5; 10 bases fit TRBD1. This CDR3 contains 13 residues. V shed 5 bases, J shed 3 bases, and the junction held 1 base outside the gene matches. Per the germline V gene, CDR1 is GTSNPN and CDR2 is SVGIG (reference sequence). Here the CDR3 reads CAWGQGVNQPQHF. The CDR3 bases are TGTGCCTGGGGACAGGGGGTCAATCAGCCCCAGCATTTT.

This chain joins TRBV6-5 and TRBJ2-5; D possibly corresponds to TRBD1 (6 bases). The V end was cut by 8 bases, the J end by 5 bases, with 12 bases between. The CDR3 runs 12 residues. Germline V gene data show CDR1 as MNHEY and CDR2 as SVGAGI. CDR3 region: CASGGPGETQYF. In nucleotides, the CDR3 is TGTGCCAGCGGGGGCCCGGGTGAGACCCAGTACTTC.

V usage is TRBV3-1 (or the pseudogene TRBV3-2) and J usage is TRBJ2-5, with D perhaps TRBD2 (6 bases). V shed 0 bases and J shed 3 bases, with 8 bases lying between them. The CDR3 covers 14 residues. Germline assignment: CDR1 LGHDT and CDR2 YNNKEL (reference sequence). In DNA, the CDR3 is TGTGCCAGCAGCCAAGAGGGCGGGGAAGAGACCCAGTACTTC. Translation gives CASSQEGGEETQYF.

Comment on this clone: The identical CDR3 is also encoded by other nucleotide sequences in the sample. This chain joins TRBV5-1 and TRBJ2-3; no definite D call. The V and J ends lost 0 bases and 0 bases respectively, with 5 bases between them. This CDR3 has 14 amino acids. Germline assignment: CDR1 SGHRS and CDR2 YFSETQ. The CDR3 DNA is TGCGCCAGCAGCTTGGGAGGTAGCACAGATACGCAGTATTTT. Residues: CASSLGGSTDTQYF.

There are a few counts of this clone. J is TRBJ2-7 and V is TRBV9; tentatively, D is TRBD1 (6 bases). This CDR3 has 13 amino acids. V dropped 5 bases and J dropped 5 bases, with 14 bases sitting between them. Germline CDR1 is SGDLS and CDR2 is YYNGEE. The chain's CDR3 is CASSGAGVHEQYF. The CDR3 nucleotides are TGTGCCAGCAGTGGGGCAGGGGTCCACGAGCAGTACTTC.

The chain couples TRBV2 to TRBJ2-5; 7 bases are shared with TRBD1. The CDR3 consists of 13 residues. Trimming cost V 8 bases and J 1 base; bases outside gene matches: 4. Germline lookup yields CDR1 SNHLY and CDR2 FYNNEI. CDR3 amino acids: CASVGTVQETQYF. The CDR3 DNA sequence: TGTGCCAGCGTCGGGACAGTCCAAGAGACCCAGTACTTC.

DNA for the CDR3: TGTGCCAGCAGTGAGGAGGAGTACGAGCAGTACTTC. Its protein is CASSEEEYEQYF. This sequence joins TRBV6-1 and TRBJ2-7; TRBD2 is a possible D gene (5 bases). Germline CDR1 reads MNHNS; CDR2 reads SASEGT. The CDR3 spans 12 residues. The ends were cut back, 3 bases at V and 4 bases at J, with 7 bases in the middle.

V is TRBV19 and J is TRBJ2-1, with 13 bases that match TRBD2. Trimming took 4 bases from V and 13 from J; bases not matched to a gene: 10. The length of the CDR3 is 15 residues. Germline assignment: CDR1 LNHDA and CDR2 SQIVND (reference sequence). Here the CDR3 DNA reads TGTGCCAGTAGTACTGGACTAGCGGGAGAGGGTCAACAGTTCTTC. It yields the protein CASSTGLAGEGQQFF.

V gene TRBV18 combines with J gene TRBJ2-2; 10 bases line up with TRBD2. Trimming at V came to 10 bases and at J to 1 base, leaving 18 bases not matched to a gene. Germline V gives CDR1 KGHSH, CDR2 LQKENI. CDR3 length: 19 amino acids. The CDR3 here is CATKARGASSGRNTGELFF. DNA of the CDR3: TGTGCCACCAAGGCTAGGGGCGCGTCTAGCGGGAGGAACACCGGGGAGCTGTTTTTT.

The rearrangement links TRBV7-2 to TRBJ2-1; 8 bases map to TRBD2. The V segment lost 3 bases and the J segment 7 bases; nucleotides outside the gene matches: 8. CDR3 length equals 15 residues. Looked up from germline, CDR1 is SGHTA and CDR2 is FQGNSA. In DNA form, the CDR3 reads TGTGCCAGCAGCTTTTATACTGGCGGGGGGAATGAGCAGTTCTTC. Encoded protein: CASSFYTGGGNEQFF.

This CDR3 reads CASSQGFEQFF. In DNA form, the CDR3 reads TGTGCCAGCAGTCAGGGTTTTGAGCAGTTCTTC. The V gene is TRBV6-5, the J gene TRBJ2-1; D is possibly TRBD1 (5 bases). Trimming removed 5 bases at V and 9 bases at J, with 8 bases between. Per the germline V gene, CDR1 is MNHEY and CDR2 is SVGAGI. This CDR3 has 11 amino acids.

As DNA, the CDR3 is TGTGCCAGCAGAAATCAGGGATCCACCGGGGAGCTGTTTTTT. It is translated as CASRNQGSTGELFF. V and J are TRBV9 and TRBJ2-2; a possible D gene is TRBD1 (5 bases). The CDR3 extends over 14 amino acids. V was clipped by 5 bases and J by 4 bases, with 12 bases between them. From germline, CDR1 is SGDLS and CDR2 YYNGEE.